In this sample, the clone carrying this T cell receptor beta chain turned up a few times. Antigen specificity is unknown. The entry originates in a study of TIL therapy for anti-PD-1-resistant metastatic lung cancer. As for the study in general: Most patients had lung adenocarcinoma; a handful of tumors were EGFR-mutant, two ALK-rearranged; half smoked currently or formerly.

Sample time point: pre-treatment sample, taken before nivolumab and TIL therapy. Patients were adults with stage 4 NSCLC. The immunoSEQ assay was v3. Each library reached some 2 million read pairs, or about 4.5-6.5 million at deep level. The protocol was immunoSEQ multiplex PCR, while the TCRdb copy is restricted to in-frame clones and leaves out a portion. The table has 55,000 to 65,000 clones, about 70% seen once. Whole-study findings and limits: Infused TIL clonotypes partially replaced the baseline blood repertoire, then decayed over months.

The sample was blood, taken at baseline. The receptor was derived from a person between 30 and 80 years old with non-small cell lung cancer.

The CDR3 protein is CASSLGGTSNQPQHF. The CDR3 nucleotides read TGTGCCAGCAGCTTAGGAGGGACTAGCAATCAGCCCCAGCATTTT. V is TRBV11-3 and J is TRBJ1-5, with D possibly TRBD1 on 5 matching bases. This CDR3 contains 15 residues. Per germline, CDR1 SGHNT and CDR2 YENEEA. V lost 1 base to trimming and J lost 0 bases, with 7 bases between them.